This T cell receptor beta chain is drawn from a study of T cell responses to AZD1222 COVID-19 vaccine. Generated by immunoSEQ multiplex PCR, the TCRdb table keeps only in-frame clones and is missing some. This sample carries 150,000 to 200,000 clones, approximately 92% of them seen once, and the ten largest clones take about 3.6%. Trimming removed 5 bases at V and 3 bases at J, with 11 bases between. The CDR3 runs to 13 residues. The germline V gene has CDR1 SGHVS and CDR2 FQNEAQ. The receptor was isolated from an adult who received the MenACWY meningococcal vaccine as a control. Sequenced material: peripheral blood, taken 28 days after the second dose of the MenACWY control vaccine. The rearrangement uses TRBV7-8 and TRBJ2-7; D gene ambiguous. The CDR3 sequence is CASSPTADYEQYF. The CDR3 region has the DNA TGTGCCAGCAGCCCTACCGCCGACTACGAGCAGTACTTC.